This T cell receptor beta chain was identified in a study of T cells after yellow fever vaccination. Study-wide points: Within FACS-sorted repertoires, abundant clonotypes contaminating from the bulk population could be present.

The germline V gene encodes CDR1 MNHEY and CDR2 SVGAGI. The CDR3 spans 14 residues. The ends were cut back, 6 bases at V and 2 bases at J, with 14 bases in the middle. TCRdb re-called the 5' RACE reads with MiXCR, one entry per CDR3 protein. Of about 260,000 distinct CDR3 sequences in the sample, about 5.2% are singletons; the top ten hold roughly 3%. On this clonotype: Its target is unknown.

The chain joins TRBV6-5 to TRBJ2-7, with a tentative D call TRBD2 (5 bases). Sample: CD4+ T cells sorted from PBMCs, taken on the day of the yellow fever booster vaccination. The origin of this receptor is a man aged 18-30 years who received the YFV17D yellow fever vaccine. CDR3 residues: CASSPRRATYEQYV. Written as DNA, the CDR3 is TGTGCCAGCAGCCCTCGGCGGGCCACCTACGAGCAGTACGTC.